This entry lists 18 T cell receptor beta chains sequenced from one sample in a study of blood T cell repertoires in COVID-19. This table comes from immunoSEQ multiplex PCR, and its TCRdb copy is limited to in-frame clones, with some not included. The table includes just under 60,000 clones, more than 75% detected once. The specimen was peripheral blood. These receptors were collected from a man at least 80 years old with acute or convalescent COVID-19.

CDR3 bases: TGTGCCAGCAGTGGGCAGGGAAACACCATATATTTT. Residues: CASSGQGNTIYF. The V gene is TRBV2, the J gene TRBJ1-3; D unclear. The CDR3 sequence is 12 residues long. CDR1 is SNHLY, CDR2 FYNNEI, per germline. The V end was cut by 4 bases, the J end by 4 bases, with 5 bases between. Complete variable domain (other parts from reference TRBV2 and TRBJ1-3): EPEVTQTPSHQVTQMGQEVILRCVPISNHLYFYWYRQILGQKVEFLVSFYNNEISEKSEIFDDQFSVERPDGSNFTLKIRSTKLEDSAMYFCASSGQGNTIYFGEGSWLTVV.

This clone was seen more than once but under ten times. The CDR3, as DNA: TGTGCCAGCAGCTCGACAGGGGTTGAAGCTTTCTTT. This sequence encodes CASSSTGVEAFF. V is TRBV12-3 or TRBV12-4 and J is TRBJ1-1; 8 positions agree with TRBD1. CDR3 length equals 12 residues. Trimming at V came to 6 bases and at J to 7 bases, leaving 4 bases not matched to a gene.

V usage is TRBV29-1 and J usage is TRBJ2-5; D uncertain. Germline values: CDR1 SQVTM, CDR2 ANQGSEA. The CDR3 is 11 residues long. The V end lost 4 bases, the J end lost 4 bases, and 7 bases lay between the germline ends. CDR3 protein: CSVGWAETQYF. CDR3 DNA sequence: TGCAGCGTTGGGTGGGCAGAGACCCAGTACTTC.

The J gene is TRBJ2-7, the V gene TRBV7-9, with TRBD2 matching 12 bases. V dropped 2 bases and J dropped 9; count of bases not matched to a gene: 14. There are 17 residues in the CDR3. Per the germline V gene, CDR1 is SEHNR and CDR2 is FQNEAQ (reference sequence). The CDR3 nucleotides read TGTGCCAGCAGCTTATTAGGACTAGCGGGAAGCAATCCAGGGCAGTACTTC. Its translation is CASSLLGLAGSNPGQYF.

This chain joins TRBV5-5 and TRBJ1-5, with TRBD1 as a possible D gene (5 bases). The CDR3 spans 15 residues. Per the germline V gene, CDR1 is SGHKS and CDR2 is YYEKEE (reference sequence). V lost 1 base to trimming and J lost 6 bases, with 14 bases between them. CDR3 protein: CASSLSRDWGQPQHF. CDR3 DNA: TGTGCCAGCAGCTTGAGCAGGGATTGGGGTCAGCCCCAGCATTTT.

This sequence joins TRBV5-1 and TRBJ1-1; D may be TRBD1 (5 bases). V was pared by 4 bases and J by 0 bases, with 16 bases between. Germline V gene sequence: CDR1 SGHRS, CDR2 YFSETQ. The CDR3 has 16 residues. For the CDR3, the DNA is TGCGCCAGCAGCCATGGGAACAAGGGGATGAACACTGAAGCTTTCTTT. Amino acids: CASSHGNKGMNTEAFF.

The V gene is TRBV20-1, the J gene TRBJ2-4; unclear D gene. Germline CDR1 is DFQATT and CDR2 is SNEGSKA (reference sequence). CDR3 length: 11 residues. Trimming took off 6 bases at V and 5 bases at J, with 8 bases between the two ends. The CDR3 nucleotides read TGCAGTGCCCATACTGAAAACATTCAGTACTTC. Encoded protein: CSAHTENIQYF.

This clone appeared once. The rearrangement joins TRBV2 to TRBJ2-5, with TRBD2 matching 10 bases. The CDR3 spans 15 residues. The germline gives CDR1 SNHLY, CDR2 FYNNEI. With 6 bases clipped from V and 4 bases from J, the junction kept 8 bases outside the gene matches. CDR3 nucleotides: TGTGCCAGCAGGTATCTAGCGGGAGTTGGAGAGACCCAGTACTTC. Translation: CASRYLAGVGETQYF.

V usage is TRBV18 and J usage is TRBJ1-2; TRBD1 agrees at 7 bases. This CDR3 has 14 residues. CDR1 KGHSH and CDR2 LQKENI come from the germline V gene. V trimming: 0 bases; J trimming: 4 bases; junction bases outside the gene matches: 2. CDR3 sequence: CASSPPPGGYGYTF. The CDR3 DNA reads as TGTGCCAGCTCACCACCTCCAGGGGGCTATGGCTACACCTTC.

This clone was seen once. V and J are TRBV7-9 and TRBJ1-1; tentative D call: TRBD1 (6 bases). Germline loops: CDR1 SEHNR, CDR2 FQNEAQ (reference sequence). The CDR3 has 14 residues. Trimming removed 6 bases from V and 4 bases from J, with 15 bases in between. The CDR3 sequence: CASSRLQGFTEAFF. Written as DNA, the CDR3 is TGTGCCAGCAGTCGACTGCAGGGGTTCACTGAAGCTTTCTTT.

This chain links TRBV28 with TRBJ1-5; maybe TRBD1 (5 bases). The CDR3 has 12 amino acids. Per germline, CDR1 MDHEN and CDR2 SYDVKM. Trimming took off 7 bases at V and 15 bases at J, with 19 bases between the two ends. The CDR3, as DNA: TGTGCCAGCACTCAAGGTAGGGGTTCAGCGCATTTT. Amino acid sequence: CASTQGRGSAHF.

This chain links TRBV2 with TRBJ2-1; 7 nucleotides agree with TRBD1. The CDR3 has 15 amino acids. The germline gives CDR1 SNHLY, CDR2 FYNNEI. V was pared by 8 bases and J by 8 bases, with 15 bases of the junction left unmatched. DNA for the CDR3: TGTGCCAGCTCAGATTACCAAACAGGGGTCGATGAGCAGTTCTTC. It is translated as CASSDYQTGVDEQFF.

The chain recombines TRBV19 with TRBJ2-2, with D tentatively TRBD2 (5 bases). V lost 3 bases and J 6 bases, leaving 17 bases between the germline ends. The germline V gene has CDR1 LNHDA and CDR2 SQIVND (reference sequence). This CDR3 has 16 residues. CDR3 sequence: CASSIFGRRASGELFF. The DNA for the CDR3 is TGTGCCAGTAGTATCTTCGGCAGGCGGGCGTCCGGGGAGCTGTTTTTT.

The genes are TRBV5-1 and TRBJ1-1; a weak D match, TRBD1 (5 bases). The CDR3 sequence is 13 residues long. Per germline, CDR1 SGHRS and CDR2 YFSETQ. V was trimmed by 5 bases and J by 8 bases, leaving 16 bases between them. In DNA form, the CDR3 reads TGCGCCAGCAGGACAATGGACAATCCGGAAGCTTTCTTT. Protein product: CASRTMDNPEAFF.

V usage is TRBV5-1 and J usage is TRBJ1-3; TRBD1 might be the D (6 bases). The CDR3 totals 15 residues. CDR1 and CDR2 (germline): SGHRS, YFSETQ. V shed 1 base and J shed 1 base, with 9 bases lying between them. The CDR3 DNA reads TGCGCCAGCAGCTTGCAGACAGGTTCTGGAAACACCATATATTTT. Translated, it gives CASSLQTGSGNTIYF.

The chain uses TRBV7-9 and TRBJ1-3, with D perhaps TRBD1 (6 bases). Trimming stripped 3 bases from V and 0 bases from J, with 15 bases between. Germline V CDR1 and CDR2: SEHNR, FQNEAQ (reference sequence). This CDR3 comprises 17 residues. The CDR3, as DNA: TGTGCCAGCAGCTTTACGACGGGACACCGCTCTGGAAACACCATATATTTT. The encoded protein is CASSFTTGHRSGNTIYF.

CDR3 sequence: CASRSRRGQNTGELFF. The DNA for the CDR3 is TGTGCCAGCCGCTCCCGAAGGGGCCAGAACACCGGGGAGCTGTTTTTT. The chain has TRBV7-8 and TRBJ2-2, with D perhaps TRBD1 (5 bases). The germline V gene encodes CDR1 SGHVS and CDR2 FQNEAQ. The V end was cut by 8 bases, the J end by 1 base, with 17 bases between. This CDR3 is 16 amino acids long.

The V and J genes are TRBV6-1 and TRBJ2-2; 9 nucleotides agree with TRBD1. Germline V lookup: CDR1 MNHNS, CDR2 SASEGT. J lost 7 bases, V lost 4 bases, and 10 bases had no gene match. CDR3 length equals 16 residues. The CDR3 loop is CASSATTGTGIGELFF. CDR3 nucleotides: TGTGCCAGCAGTGCTACAACCGGGACAGGGATCGGGGAGCTGTTTTTT.